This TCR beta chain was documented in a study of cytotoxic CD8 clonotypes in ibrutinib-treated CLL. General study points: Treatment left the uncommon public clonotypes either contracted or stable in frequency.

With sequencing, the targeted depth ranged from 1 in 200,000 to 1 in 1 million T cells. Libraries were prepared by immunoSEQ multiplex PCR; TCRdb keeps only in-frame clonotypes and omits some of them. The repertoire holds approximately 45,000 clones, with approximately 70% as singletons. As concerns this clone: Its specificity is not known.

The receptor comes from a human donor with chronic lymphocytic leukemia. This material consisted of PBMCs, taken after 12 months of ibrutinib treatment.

CDR3 amino acids: CASSLDGRTSYEQYF. CDR3 nucleotide sequence: TGTGCCAGCAGCTTGGACGGTCGTACATCCTACGAGCAGTACTTC. This chain joins TRBV5-8 and TRBJ2-7, with D uncertain. This CDR3 is 15 amino acids long. Germline V lookup: CDR1 SGHTS, CDR2 YDEGEE. V gave up 0 bases and J gave up 1 base, with 11 bases separating them.